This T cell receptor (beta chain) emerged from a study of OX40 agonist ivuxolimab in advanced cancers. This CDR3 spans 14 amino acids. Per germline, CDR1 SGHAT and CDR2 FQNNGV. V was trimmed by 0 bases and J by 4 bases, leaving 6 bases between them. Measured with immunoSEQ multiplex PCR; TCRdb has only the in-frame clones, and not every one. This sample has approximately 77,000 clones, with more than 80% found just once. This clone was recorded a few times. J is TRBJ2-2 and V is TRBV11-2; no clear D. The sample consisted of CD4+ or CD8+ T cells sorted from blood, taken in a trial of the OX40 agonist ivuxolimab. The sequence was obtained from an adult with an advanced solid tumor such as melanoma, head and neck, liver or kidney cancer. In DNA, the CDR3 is TGTGCCAGCAGCTTAGAATCCGTCACCGGGGAGCTGTTTTTT. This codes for CASSLESVTGELFF.